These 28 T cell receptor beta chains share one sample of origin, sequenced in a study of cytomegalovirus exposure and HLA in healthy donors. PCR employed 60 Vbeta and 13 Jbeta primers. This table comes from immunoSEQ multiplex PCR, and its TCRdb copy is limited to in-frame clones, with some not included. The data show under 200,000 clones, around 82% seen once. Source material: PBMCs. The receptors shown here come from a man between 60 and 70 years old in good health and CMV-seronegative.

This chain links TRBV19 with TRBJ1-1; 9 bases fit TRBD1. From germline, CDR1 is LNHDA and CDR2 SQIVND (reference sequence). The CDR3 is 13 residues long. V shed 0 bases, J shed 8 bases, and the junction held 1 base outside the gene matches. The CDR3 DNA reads TGTGCCAGTAGTATAGATGGGACAGGGGAAGCTTTCTTT. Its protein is CASSIDGTGEAFF. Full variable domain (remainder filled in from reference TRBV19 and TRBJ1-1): DGGITQSPKYLFRKEGQNVTLSCEQNLNHDAMYWYRQDPGQGLRLIYYSQIVNDFQKGDIAEGYSVSREKKESFPLTVTSAQKNPTAFYLCASSIDGTGEAFFGQGTRLTVV.

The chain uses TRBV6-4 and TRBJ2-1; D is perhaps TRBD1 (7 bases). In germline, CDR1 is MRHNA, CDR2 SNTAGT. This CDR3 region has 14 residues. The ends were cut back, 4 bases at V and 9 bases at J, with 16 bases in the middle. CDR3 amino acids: CASSGTGLGGEQFF. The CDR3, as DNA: TGTGCCAGCAGTGGGACAGGTCTGGGGGGTGAGCAGTTCTTC.

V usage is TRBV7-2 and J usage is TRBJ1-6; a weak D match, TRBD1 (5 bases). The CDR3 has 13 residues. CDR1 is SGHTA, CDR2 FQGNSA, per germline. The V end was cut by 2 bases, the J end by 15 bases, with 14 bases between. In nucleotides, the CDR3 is TGTGCCAGCAGCTTATTCGCCCTCGGGGGCCTCCACTTT. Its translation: CASSLFALGGLHF. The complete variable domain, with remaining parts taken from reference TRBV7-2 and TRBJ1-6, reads GAGVSQSPSNKVTEKGKDVELRCDPISGHTALYWYRQSLGQGLEFLIYFQGNSAPDKSGLPSDRFSAERTGGSVSTLTIQRTQQEDSAVYLCASSLFALGGLHFGNGTRLTVT.

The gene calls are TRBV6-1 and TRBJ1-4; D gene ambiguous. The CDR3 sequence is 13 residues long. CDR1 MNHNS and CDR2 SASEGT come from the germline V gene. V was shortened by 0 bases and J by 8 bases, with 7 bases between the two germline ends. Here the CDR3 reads CASSEARLEKLFF. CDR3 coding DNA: TGTGCCAGCAGTGAAGCGCGGCTCGAAAAACTGTTTTTT.

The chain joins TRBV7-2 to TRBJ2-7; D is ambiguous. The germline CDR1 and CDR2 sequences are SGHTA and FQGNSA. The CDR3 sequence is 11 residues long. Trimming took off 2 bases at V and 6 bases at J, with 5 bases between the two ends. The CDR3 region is CASSLTSEQYF. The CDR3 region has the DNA TGTGCCAGCAGCTTAACTTCCGAGCAGTACTTC.

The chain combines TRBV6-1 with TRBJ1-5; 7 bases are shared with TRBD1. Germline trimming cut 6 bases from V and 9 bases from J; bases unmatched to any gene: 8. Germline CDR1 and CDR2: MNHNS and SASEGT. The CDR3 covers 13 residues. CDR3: CASRATGDGPQHF. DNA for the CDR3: TGTGCCAGCAGAGCCACAGGGGACGGGCCCCAGCATTTT.

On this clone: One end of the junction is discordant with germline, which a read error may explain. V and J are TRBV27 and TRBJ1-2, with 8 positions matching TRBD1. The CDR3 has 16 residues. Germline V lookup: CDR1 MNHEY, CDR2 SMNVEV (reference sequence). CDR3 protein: CASSLSGTGPNYGYPF. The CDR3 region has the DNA TGTGCCAGCAGTTTATCTGGGACAGGTCCTAACTATGGCTACCCCTTC.

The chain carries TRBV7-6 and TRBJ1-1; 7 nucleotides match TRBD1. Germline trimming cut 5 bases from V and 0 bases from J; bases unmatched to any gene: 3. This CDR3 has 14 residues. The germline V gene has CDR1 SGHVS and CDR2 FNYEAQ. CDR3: CASSTDRVNTEAFF. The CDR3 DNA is TGTGCCAGCAGCACAGACAGGGTGAACACTGAAGCTTTCTTT.

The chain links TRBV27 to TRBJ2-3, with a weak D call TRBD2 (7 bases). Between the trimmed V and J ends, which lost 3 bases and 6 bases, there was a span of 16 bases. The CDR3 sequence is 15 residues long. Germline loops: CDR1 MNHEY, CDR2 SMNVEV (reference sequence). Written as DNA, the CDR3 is TGTGCCAGCAGTTTTGGTGGGGGGGCCAGGGATACGCAGTATTTT. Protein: CASSFGGGARDTQYF.

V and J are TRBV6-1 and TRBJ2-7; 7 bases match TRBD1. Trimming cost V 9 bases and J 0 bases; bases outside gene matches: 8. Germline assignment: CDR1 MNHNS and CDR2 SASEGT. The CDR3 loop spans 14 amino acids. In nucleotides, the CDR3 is TGTGCCAGTACACGACAGGGAAGCTCCTACGAGCAGTACTTC. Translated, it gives CASTRQGSSYEQYF.

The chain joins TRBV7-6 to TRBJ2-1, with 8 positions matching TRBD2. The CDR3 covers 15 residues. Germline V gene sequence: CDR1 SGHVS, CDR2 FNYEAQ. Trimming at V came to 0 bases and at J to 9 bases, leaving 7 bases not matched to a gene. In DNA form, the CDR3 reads TGTGCCAGCAGCTTAGCGGCTAGCGGGTACGGTGAGCAGTTCTTC. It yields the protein CASSLAASGYGEQFF.

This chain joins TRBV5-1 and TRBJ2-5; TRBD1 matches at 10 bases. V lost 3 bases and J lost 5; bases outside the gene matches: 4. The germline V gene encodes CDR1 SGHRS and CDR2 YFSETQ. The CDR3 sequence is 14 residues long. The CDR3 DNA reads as TGCGCCAGCAGCTGGGGACAGGGGCTGGAGACCCAGTACTTC. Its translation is CASSWGQGLETQYF.

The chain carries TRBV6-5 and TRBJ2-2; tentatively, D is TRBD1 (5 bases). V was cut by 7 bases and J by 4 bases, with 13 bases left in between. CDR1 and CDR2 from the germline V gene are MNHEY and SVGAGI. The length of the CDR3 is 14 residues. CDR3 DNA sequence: TGTGCCAGCACCCCGACTGGGGCCACCGGGGAGCTGTTTTTT. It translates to CASTPTGATGELFF.

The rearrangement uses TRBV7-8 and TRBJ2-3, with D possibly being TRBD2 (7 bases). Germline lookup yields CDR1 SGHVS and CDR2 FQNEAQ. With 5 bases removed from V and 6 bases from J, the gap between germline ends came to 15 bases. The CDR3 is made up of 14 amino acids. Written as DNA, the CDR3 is TGTGCCAGCAGCCTAGGGGGGGGCCTGGATACGCAGTATTTT. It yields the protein CASSLGGGLDTQYF.

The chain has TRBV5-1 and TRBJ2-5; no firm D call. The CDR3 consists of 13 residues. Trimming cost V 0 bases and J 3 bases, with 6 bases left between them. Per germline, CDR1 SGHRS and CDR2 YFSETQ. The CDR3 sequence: CASSLGPEETQYF. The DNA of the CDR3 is TGCGCCAGCAGCTTGGGTCCGGAAGAGACCCAGTACTTC.

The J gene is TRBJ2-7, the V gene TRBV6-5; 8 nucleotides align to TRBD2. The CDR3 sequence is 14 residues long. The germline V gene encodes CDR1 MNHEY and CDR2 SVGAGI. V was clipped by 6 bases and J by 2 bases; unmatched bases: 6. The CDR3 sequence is CASSLISGTYEQYF. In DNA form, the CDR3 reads TGTGCCAGCAGCCTAATTAGCGGGACCTACGAGCAGTACTTC.

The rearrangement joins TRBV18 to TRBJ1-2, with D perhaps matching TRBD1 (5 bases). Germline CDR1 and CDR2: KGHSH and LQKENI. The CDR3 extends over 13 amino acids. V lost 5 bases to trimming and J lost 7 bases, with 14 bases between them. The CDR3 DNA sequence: TGTGCCAGCTCAGAGAAAATCGACAGTGGCTACACCTTC. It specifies CASSEKIDSGYTF.

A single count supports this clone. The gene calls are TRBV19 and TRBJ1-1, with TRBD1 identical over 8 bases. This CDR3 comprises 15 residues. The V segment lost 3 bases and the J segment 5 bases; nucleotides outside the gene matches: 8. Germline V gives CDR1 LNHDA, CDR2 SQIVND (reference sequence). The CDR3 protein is CASSITSDRVTEAFF. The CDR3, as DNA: TGTGCCAGTAGTATCACATCGGACAGGGTGACTGAAGCTTTCTTT.

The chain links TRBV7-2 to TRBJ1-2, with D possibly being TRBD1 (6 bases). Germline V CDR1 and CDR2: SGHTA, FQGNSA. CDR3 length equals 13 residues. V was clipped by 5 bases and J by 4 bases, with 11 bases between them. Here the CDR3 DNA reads TGTGCCAGCAGCACAGGACAGACCTATGGCTACACCTTC. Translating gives CASSTGQTYGYTF.

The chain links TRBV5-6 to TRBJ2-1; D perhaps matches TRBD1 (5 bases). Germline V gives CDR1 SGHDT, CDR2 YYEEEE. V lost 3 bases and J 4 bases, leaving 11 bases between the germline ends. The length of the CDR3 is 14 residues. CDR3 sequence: CASSSPRGYNEQFF. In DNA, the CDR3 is TGTGCCAGCAGCTCACCTAGGGGTTACAATGAGCAGTTCTTC.

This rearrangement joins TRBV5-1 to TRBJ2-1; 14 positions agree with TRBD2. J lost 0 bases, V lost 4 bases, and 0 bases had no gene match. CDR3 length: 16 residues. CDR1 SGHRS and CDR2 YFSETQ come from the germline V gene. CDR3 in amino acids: CASSGTSGSSYNEQFF. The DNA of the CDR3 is TGCGCCAGCAGCGGGACTAGCGGGAGCTCCTACAATGAGCAGTTCTTC. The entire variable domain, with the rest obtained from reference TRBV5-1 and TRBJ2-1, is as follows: KAGVTQTPRYLIKTRGQQVTLSCSPISGHRSVSWYQQTPGQGLQFLFEYFSETQRNKGNFPGRFSGRQFSNSRSEMNVSTLELGDSALYLCASSGTSGSSYNEQFFGPGTRLTVL.

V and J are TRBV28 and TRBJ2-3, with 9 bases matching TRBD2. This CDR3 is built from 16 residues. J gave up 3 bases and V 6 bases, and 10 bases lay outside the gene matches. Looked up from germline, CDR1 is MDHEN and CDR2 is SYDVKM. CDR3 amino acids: CASRTTPAGGTDTQYF. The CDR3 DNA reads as TGTGCCAGCAGGACCACTCCAGCGGGAGGAACAGATACGCAGTATTTT.

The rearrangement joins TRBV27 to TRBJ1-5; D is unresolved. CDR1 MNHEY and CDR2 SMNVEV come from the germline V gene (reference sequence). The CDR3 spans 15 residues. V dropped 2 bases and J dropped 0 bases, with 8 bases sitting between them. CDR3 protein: CASSLEGYSNQPQHF. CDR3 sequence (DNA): TGTGCCAGCAGTTTAGAGGGATATAGCAATCAGCCCCAGCATTTT.

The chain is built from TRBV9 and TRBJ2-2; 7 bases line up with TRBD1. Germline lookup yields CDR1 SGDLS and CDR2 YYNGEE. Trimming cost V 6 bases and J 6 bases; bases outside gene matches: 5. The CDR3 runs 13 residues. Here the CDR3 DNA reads TGTGCCAGCAACGAACAGGGGCCCGGGGAGCTGTTTTTT. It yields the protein CASNEQGPGELFF.

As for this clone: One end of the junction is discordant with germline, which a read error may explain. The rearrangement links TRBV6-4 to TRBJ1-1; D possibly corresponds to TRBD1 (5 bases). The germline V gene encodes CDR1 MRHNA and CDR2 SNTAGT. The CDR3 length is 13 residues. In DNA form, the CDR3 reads TGTGCCAGCAGTGAACAGGTGAACAGTGAAGCTTTCTTT. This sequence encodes CASSEQVNSEAFF.

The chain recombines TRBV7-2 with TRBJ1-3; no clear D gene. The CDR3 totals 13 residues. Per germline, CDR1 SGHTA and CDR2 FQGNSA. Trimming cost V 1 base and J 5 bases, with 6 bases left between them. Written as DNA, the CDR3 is TGTGCCAGCAGCTTAGTAGTGAGAAACACCATATATTTT. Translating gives CASSLVVRNTIYF. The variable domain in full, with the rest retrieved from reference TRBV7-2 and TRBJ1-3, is GAGVSQSPSNKVTEKGKDVELRCDPISGHTALYWYRQSLGQGLEFLIYFQGNSAPDKSGLPSDRFSAERTGGSVSTLTIQRTQQEDSAVYLCASSLVVRNTIYFGEGSWLTVV.

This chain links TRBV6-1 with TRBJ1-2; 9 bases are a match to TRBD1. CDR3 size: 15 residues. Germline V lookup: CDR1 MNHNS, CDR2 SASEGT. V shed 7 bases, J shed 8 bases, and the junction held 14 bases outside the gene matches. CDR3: CASNPLTGGITGYTF. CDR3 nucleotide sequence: TGTGCCAGCAATCCCCTGACAGGGGGTATAACCGGCTACACCTTC.

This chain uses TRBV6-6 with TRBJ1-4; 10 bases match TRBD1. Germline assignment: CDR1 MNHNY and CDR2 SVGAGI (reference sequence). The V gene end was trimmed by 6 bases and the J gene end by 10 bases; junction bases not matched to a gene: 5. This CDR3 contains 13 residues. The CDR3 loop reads CASRGTGVGKLFF. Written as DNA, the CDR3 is TGTGCCAGCAGAGGGACAGGGGTGGGAAAACTGTTTTTT.